The rows below give T cell receptor beta chains drawn from one sample of a study of TIL therapy for anti-PD-1-resistant metastatic lung cancer. Assay: immunoSEQ multiplex PCR; the TCRdb copy retains only in-frame clones and omits some. The sample holds 35,000 to 55,000 clones; around 80% are singletons and the top ten take around 16%. The sequenced sample was blood, obtained at baseline. The origin of the receptors is a man between 65 and 80 years old with non-small cell lung cancer. Each CDR3 is given with its conserved first and last residue. Fields, in order: clone size, J gene, D gene, V gene, CDR3 DNA, CDR3 protein. D genes are given only for firm matches. A clone size is listed for some rows: how often the clone was seen (once, few, many), or a class if it is expanded.

. | TRBJ2-7 | TRBD1 | TRBV11-1 | TGTGCCAGCAGCTGGACAGGGGGCCACTACGAGCAGTACTTC | CASSWTGGHYEQYF
. | TRBJ1-5 | TRBD1 | TRBV29-1 | TGCAGCGTTCAACAGGGGGCTGGGAATCAGCCCCAGCATTTT | CSVQQGAGNQPQHF
once | TRBJ2-1 | . | TRBV6-5 | TGTGCCAGCACTCTTACCCCTAGCAGCAATGAGCAGTTCTTC | CASTLTPSSNEQFF
once | TRBJ2-2 | . | TRBV21-1 | TGTGCCAGCAGCACAGGACTAGCGGGAGTTGGCACCGGGGAGCTGTTTTTT | CASSTGLAGVGTGELFF
. | TRBJ1-2 | TRBD1 | TRBV7-2 | TGTGCCAGCAGCCCGCAACGACAGGGGTCCTATGGCTACACCTTC | CASSPQRQGSYGYTF
. | TRBJ1-2 | . | TRBV7-8 | TGTGCCAGCAGCTCCCCAGGGGTTGGTGGCTACACCTTC | CASSSPGVGGYTF
. | TRBJ1-1 | TRBD1 | TRBV4-2 | TGTGCCAGCAGCCAAAGTACAGGGGTGAACACTGAAGCTTTCTTT | CASSQSTGVNTEAFF
. | TRBJ2-1 | . | TRBV5-1 | TGCGCCAGCAGCGCGTCCGGGAATGAGCAGTTCTTC | CASSASGNEQFF
. | TRBJ2-7 | . | TRBV27 | TGTGCCAGCAGAGGGCAGGGACTTGGGTACGAGCAGTACTTC | CASRGQGLGYEQYF
. | TRBJ2-3 | . | TRBV19 | TGTGCCAGTAGTGGCAGCAGCACAGATACGCAGTATTTT | CASSGSSTDTQYF
. | TRBJ2-5 | TRBD1 | TRBV7-2 | TGTGCCAGCAGCTTGGGACAGGGGGGGAACCAAGAGACCCAGTACTTC | CASSLGQGGNQETQYF
few | TRBJ2-6 | . | TRBV5-4 | TGTGCCAGCAGGGGGAGGAGCTCTGGGGCCAACGTCCTGACTTTC | CASRGRSSGANVLTF
once | TRBJ2-7 | . | TRBV6-5 | TGTGCCAGCAGTCGAGGACAAGCCTACGAGCAGTACTTC | CASSRGQAYEQYF
. | TRBJ2-5 | . | TRBV7-3 | TGTGCCAGCAGCCTCGGACCGGGGGTATCGACCCAGTACTTC | CASSLGPGVSTQYF
. | TRBJ2-3 | TRBD2 | TRBV7-8 | TGTGCCATTACCCTAGCGGGAGTCGACACGCAGTATTTT | CAITLAGVDTQYF
. | TRBJ2-5 | TRBD2 | TRBV5-1 | TGCGCCAGCAGCTTGGGGGCTAGCGGGAGGGCCCGAGAGACCCAGTACTTC | CASSLGASGRARETQYF
. | TRBJ2-5 | . | TRBV5-1 | TGCGCCAGCAGCTTCGTCAGCGGAGAGTACCAAGAGACCCAGTACTTC | CASSFVSGEYQETQYF
few | TRBJ1-5 | . | TRBV19 | TGTGCCAGTAGTGGACAGTATAGCAATCAGCCCCAGCATTTT | CASSGQYSNQPQHF
. | TRBJ1-1 | . | TRBV6-6 | TGTGCCAGCAGTTACTCGATGGGGGTGGAAGCTTTCTTT | CASSYSMGVEAFF
. | TRBJ2-5 | TRBD2 | TRBV11-2 | TGTGCCAGCAGGGGTAGGACTAGCGGAGGTGGGCAAGAGACCCAGTACTTC | CASRGRTSGGGQETQYF
. | TRBJ2-6 | . | TRBV5-6 | TGTGCCAGCAACCCCAGGGGAAGTGCTGGGGCCAACGTCCTGACTTTC | CASNPRGSAGANVLTF
few | TRBJ2-1 | . | TRBV28 | TGTGCCAGCAGTCTTATCCTCACAGGGACTGAGCAGTTCTTC | CASSLILTGTEQFF
once | TRBJ2-3 | . | TRBV7-3 | TGTGCCAGCAGCCCGGCCCTAAGCGGAGGGGTAGATACGCAGTATTTT | CASSPALSGGVDTQYF
once | TRBJ1-2 | . | TRBV6-5 | TGTGCCAGCAGGAACCCGAGACAGGCTAACTATGGCTACACCTTC | CASRNPRQANYGYTF
. | TRBJ2-5 | . | TRBV7-3 | TGTGCCAGCAGCTTAGACGGCCCGTCTCCAGCTAAAGAGACCCAGTACTTC | CASSLDGPSPAKETQYF
. | TRBJ2-5 | . | TRBV28 | TGTGCCAGCACCCTAGGACGGGCACAAGAGACCCAGTACTTC | CASTLGRAQETQYF
. | TRBJ2-3 | TRBD2 | TRBV7-8 | TGTGCCAGCAGCCCCACAATGACTAGCGGGGTCACAGATACGCAGTATTTT | CASSPTMTSGVTDTQYF
. | TRBJ1-1 | . | TRBV19 | TGTGCCAGTAGTATAGGGTCTGACAGCATGAACACTGAAGCTTTCTTT | CASSIGSDSMNTEAFF
. | TRBJ1-1 | TRBD1 | TRBV5-5 | TGTGCCAGCAGCTTGGTGGCAGGGGGCACTGAAGCTTTCTTT | CASSLVAGGTEAFF
few | TRBJ1-6 | . | TRBV4-1 | TGCGCCAGCAGCCAAGAGTACCCAACCCGCGAATCCCTCCACTTT | CASSQEYPTRESLHF
. | TRBJ2-1 | . | TRBV5-5 | TGTGCCAGCAGCTTTGGGCTGCCAGACAATGAGCAGTTCTTC | CASSFGLPDNEQFF
once | TRBJ2-7 | . | TRBV4-3 | TGCGCCAGCAGCCCCGGGCCTTCAAACTCCTACGAGCAGTACTTC | CASSPGPSNSYEQYF